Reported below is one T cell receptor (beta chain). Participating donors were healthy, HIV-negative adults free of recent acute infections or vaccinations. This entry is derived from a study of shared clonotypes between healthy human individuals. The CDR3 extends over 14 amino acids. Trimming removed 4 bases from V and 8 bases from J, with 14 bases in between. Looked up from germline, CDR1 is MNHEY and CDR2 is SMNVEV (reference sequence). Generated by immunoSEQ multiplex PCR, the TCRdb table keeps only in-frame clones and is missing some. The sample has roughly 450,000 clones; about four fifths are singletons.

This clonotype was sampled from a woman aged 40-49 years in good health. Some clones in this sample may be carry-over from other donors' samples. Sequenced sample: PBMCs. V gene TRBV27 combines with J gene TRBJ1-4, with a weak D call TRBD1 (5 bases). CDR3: CASSSRDRGEKLFF. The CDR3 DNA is TGTGCCAGCAGTTCTAGGGACCGGGGGGAAAAACTGTTTTTT.